Given below is one T cell receptor beta chain in context. Its antigen remains unidentified. Data came from immunoSEQ multiplex PCR; TCRdb stores just in-frame clones and leaves some out. The sample records approximately 150,000 clones, roughly 90% being singletons. This sample stems from a study of cytotoxic CD8 clonotypes in ibrutinib-treated CLL. Notes on the study in general: Relative to age-matched healthy donors, clonality at baseline was higher, and it tracked circulating CD8+ T-cell counts.

The CDR3 contains 14 residues. The germline V and J ends were trimmed by 2 bases and 4 bases, with 11 bases remaining between them. Germline loops: CDR1 GTSNPN, CDR2 SVGIG (reference sequence). The source of around 1.9 micrograms of genomic DNA for TCR beta libraries was cryopreserved PBMCs. This material consisted of PBMCs, taken at disease progression, from a patient treated with ibrutinib. The chain joins TRBV30 to TRBJ1-4, with D uncertain. This TCR was sampled from a human donor with chronic lymphocytic leukemia. The CDR3 sequence: CAWSRTGNNEKLFF. The CDR3, as DNA: TGTGCCTGGAGTAGAACGGGGAATAATGAAAAACTGTTTTTT.